This T cell receptor (beta chain) was recorded in a study of type 1 and type 2 diabetes patients. Whole-study results and caveats: Type 2 diabetes repertoires were more diverse than type 1 diabetes repertoires. Age and gender were not matched between study groups.

The germline gives CDR1 SGHTA, CDR2 FQGNSA. Unmatched junction bases numbered 9, after V lost 4 bases and J lost 6 bases. This CDR3 contains 15 residues. A word on this clonotype: Antigen: not known.

Genomic DNA was the PCR template. Amplification of the beta chain CDR3 used 30 forward and 13 reverse multiplex primers. Via MiXCR, TCRdb re-called the multiplex PCR reads, giving one row per CDR3 protein. This repertoire shows about 290,000 distinct CDR3 sequences, roughly 44% found once; its top ten account for roughly 13%. The sample comprised peripheral blood mononuclear cells (PBMCs). The source is a man younger than 35 with type 2 diabetes. This chain joins TRBV7-2 and TRBJ1-2, with 9 bases lining up with TRBD1. The CDR3 bases are TGTGCCAGCAGCTCGGAAGACAGGGGGTTCCATGGCTACACCTTC. Residues: CASSSEDRGFHGYTF.